The 3 T cell receptor beta chains below all came from one sample that was sequenced in a study of tumor-infiltrating lymphocytes in primary liver carcinoma. Co-extracted RNA and DNA came from approximately 20-30 mg of unsorted bulk tissue. TCR beta cDNA was prepared out of approximately 500 ng total RNA by means of a constant-region primer. Investigators got TCR beta libraries out of three nested multiplex PCR rounds, done with slightly modified ARM-PCR. With TRBV1-TRBV30 forward primers and a C-beta reverse primer, the first two PCR rounds were run for approximately 10 cycles each. TCRdb itself ran the multiplex PCR reads through MiXCR, one entry per CDR3 protein. The sample yields fewer than 200,000 distinct CDR3 sequences, 70% to 90% seen once. Sequencing was carried out using tumor tissue from primary liver carcinoma. These receptors were taken from a man aged 40-49 years with primary liver carcinoma and hepatitis B virus infection.

The chain is built from TRBV6-5 and TRBJ2-1; TRBD2 aligns across 14 bases. Trimming cost V 0 bases and J 8 bases; bases outside gene matches: 6. Germline CDR1 reads MNHEY; CDR2 reads SVGAGI. The CDR3 has 17 residues. In nucleotides, the CDR3 is TGTGCCAGCAGTTACTCCGGGACTAGCGGGAGATGGCATGAGCAGTTCTTC. Protein product: CASSYSGTSGRWHEQFF.

On this clonotype: Mismatch with germline at one junction end may stem from a read error. The chain uses TRBV5-5 and TRBJ2-7; D is unclear. CDR1 is SGHKS and CDR2 is YYEKEE in the germline V gene (reference sequence). This CDR3 has 14 amino acids. CDR3 protein: CASNLSPNVYEQYF. CDR3 bases: TGTGCCAGCAACCTATCACCGAACGTCTATGAGCAATACTTC.

Remarks on this clonotype: The CDR3 does not end in the conserved phenylalanine or tryptophan, so this is likely a read error. The V gene is TRBV10-2, the J gene TRBJ2-5; TRBD2 aligns across 8 bases. The CDR3 runs to 16 residues. In germline, CDR1 is WSHSY, CDR2 SAAADI. CDR3 DNA sequence: TGCGCCATCAGTGAGGATGGAGCGGGAGACTTGGAGACCCAGTACCTC. Translating it yields CAISEDGAGDLETQYL.